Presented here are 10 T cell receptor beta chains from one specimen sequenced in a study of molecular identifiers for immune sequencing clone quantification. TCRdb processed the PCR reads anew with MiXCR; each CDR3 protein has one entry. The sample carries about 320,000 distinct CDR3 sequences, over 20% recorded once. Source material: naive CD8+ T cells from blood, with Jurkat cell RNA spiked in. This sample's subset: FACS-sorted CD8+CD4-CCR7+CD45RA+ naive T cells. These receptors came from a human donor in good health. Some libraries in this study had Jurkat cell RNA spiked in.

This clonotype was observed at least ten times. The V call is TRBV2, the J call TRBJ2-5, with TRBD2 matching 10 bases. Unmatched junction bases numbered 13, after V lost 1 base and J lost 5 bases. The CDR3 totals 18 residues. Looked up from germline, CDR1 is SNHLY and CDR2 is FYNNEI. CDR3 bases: TGTGCCAGCAGTGAAGTGGCTAGCGGGGGCCTCGCCCTGGAGACCCAGTACTTC. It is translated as CASSEVASGGLALETQYF.

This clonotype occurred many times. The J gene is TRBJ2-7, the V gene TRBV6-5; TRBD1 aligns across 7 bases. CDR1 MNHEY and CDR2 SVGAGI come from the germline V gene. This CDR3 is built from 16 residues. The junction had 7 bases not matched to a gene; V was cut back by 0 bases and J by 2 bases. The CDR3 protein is CASSYSIGQGAYEQYF. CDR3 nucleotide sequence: TGTGCCAGCAGTTACTCGATAGGTCAGGGGGCCTACGAGCAGTACTTC.

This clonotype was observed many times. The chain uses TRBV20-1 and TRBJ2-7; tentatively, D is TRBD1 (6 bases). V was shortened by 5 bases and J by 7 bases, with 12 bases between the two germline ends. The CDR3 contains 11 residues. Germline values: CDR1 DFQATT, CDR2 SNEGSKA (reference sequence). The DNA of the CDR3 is TGCAGTGCTGCCTTAGGGGGAGAGCAGTACTTC. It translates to CSAALGGEQYF.

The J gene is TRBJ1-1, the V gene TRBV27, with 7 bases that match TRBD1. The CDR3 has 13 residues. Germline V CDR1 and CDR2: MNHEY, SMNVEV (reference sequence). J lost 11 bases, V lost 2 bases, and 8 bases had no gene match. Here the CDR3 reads CASSLRGGARAFF. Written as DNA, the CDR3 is TGTGCCAGCAGTTTAAGAGGGGGCGCCCGGGCTTTCTTT.

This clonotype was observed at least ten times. The CDR3: CASRHGQEETQYF. The CDR3 region has the DNA TGTGCCAGCAGGCACGGACAAGAAGAGACCCAGTACTTC. V usage is TRBV13 and J usage is TRBJ2-5; weak D call: TRBD1 (5 bases). V was pared by 6 bases and J by 3 bases, with 11 bases between. From germline, CDR1 is PRHDT and CDR2 FYEKMQ (reference sequence). This CDR3 is built from 13 residues.

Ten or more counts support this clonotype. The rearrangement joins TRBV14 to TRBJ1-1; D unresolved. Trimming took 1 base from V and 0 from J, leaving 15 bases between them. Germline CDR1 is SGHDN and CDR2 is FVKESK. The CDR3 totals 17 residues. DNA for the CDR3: TGTGCCAGCAGCCAAGTAGGGTGGTACAGATTGAACACTGAAGCTTTCTTT. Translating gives CASSQVGWYRLNTEAFF.

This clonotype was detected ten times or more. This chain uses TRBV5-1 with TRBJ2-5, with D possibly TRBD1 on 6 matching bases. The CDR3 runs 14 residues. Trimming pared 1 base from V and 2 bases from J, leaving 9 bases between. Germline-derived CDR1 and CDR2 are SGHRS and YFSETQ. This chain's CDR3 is CASSLWQGQETQYF. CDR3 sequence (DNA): TGCGCCAGCAGCTTGTGGCAGGGGCAAGAGACCCAGTACTTC.

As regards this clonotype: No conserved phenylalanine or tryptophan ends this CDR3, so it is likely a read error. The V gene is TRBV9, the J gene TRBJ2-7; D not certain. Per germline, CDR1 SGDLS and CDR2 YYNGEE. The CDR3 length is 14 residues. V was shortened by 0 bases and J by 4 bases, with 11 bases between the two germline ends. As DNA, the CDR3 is TGTGCCAGCAGCGTAGCGGCCAACCCTTACGAGCAGTACCTC. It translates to CASSVAANPYEQYL.

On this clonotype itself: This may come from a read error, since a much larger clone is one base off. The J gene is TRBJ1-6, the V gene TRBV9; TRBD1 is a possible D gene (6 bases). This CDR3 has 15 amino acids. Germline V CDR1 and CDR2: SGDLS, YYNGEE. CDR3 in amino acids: CACSVSGALNSPLHF. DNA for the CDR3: TGTGCCTGCAGCGTCTCGGGGGCTCTTAATTCACCCCTCCACTTT.

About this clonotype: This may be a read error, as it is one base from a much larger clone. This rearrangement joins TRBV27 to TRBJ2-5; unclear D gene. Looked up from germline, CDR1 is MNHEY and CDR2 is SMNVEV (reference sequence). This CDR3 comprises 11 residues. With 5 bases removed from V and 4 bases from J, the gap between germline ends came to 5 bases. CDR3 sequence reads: CASSTGETQYF. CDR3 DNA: TGTGCCAGCAGTACGGGAGAGACCCAGTACTTC.